Below, 5 T cell receptor beta chains from the same sample are listed, as sequenced in a study of OX40 agonist ivuxolimab in advanced cancers. The repertoire was sequenced with immunoSEQ multiplex PCR; TCRdb's copy has only in-frame clones and lacks some. The data show some 11,000 clones, less than 80% seen once. The sequenced sample was CD4+ or CD8+ T cells sorted from blood, obtained in a trial of the OX40 agonist ivuxolimab. The receptor source for this set is an adult with an advanced solid tumor such as melanoma, head and neck, liver or kidney cancer.

This clone occurred many times. The chain uses TRBV9 and TRBJ2-5; D is unclear. Germline CDR1 is SGDLS and CDR2 is YYNGEE. Trimming shortened V by 7 bases and J by 1 base, and 11 bases separated the two germline ends. The CDR3 contains 13 residues. The CDR3 bases are TGTGCCAGCGGACCTTTCGCCCAAGAGACCCAGTACTTC. Protein sequence: CASGPFAQETQYF.

The chain recombines TRBV7-9 with TRBJ1-3, with a tentative D call TRBD1 (6 bases). V lost 5 bases to trimming and J lost 11 bases, with 19 bases between them. This CDR3 has 14 residues. Germline V lookup: CDR1 SEHNR, CDR2 FQNEAQ (reference sequence). CDR3 in DNA: TGTGCCAGCAGCCCCCCCCGCGACAGGTGGTCCATATATTTT. Encoded protein: CASSPPRDRWSIYF.

The rearrangement uses TRBV18 and TRBJ2-5, with D hard to call. With 5 bases removed from V and 3 bases from J, the gap between germline ends came to 7 bases. CDR1 and CDR2 (germline): KGHSH, LQKENI. CDR3 length equals 12 residues. CDR3 in DNA: TGTGCCAGCTCAGGGCAGGAAGAGACCCAGTACTTC. Amino acids: CASSGQEETQYF.

This clone was recorded only once. This sequence joins TRBV18 and TRBJ2-7; D ambiguous. This CDR3 contains 15 residues. Germline CDR1 reads KGHSH; CDR2 reads LQKENI. V was trimmed by 2 bases and J by 2 bases, leaving 13 bases between them. The CDR3 reads CASSPNPDRPYEQYF. The CDR3 coding sequence is TGTGCCAGCTCACCAAATCCCGACCGTCCCTACGAGCAGTACTTC.

This clone was observed a handful of times. This rearrangement joins TRBV9 to TRBJ1-3; D is uncertain. Per germline, CDR1 SGDLS and CDR2 YYNGEE. This CDR3 spans 15 amino acids. Trimming took off 3 bases at V and 0 bases at J, with 10 bases between the two ends. Here the CDR3 DNA reads TGTGCCAGCAGCGCCAGCTCAGTCTCTGGAAACACCATATATTTT. Translated, it gives CASSASSVSGNTIYF.